This TCR beta chain is drawn from a study of cytomegalovirus exposure and HLA in healthy donors. Study-level background: The early release's HLA-typed donors yielded some 85 million unique TCRs.

The CDR3 is made up of 16 amino acids. Losses at the gene ends were 4 bases for V and 7 bases for J; bases not matched to a gene: 13. In germline, CDR1 is MNHEY, CDR2 SVGAGI. 13 Jbeta primers and 60 Vbeta primers were used for the PCR. Repertoires were generated with immunoSEQ multiplex PCR, while TCRdb's copy carries only in-frame clones and drops some. The table records 150,000 to 200,000 clones, 77% of them present only once. The sample consisted of PBMCs. This chain connects TRBV6-5 to TRBJ2-1; 7 nucleotides line up with TRBD2. The receptor comes from a woman younger than 45 in good health and CMV-seronegative. DNA of the CDR3: TGTGCCAGCAGTTGGAGCTGGCGGGAGACGGGGAATGAGCAGTTCTTC. Its protein is CASSWSWRETGNEQFF.